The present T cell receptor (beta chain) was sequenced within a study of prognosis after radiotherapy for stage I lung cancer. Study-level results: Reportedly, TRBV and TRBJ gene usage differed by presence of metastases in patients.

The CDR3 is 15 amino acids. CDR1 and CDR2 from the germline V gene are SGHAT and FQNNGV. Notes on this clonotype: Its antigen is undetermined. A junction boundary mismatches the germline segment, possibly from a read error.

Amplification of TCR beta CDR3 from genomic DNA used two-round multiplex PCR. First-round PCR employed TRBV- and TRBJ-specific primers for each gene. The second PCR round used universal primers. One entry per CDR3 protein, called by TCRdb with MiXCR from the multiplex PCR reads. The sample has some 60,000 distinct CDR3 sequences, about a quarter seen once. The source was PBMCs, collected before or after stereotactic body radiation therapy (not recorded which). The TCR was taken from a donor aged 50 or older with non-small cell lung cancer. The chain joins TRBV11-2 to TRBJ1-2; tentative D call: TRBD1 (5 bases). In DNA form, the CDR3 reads TGTGCCAGCAGATTAGGCAGGGTTGCTAAATATGGCTACACCTTC. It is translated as CASRLGRVAKYGYTF.